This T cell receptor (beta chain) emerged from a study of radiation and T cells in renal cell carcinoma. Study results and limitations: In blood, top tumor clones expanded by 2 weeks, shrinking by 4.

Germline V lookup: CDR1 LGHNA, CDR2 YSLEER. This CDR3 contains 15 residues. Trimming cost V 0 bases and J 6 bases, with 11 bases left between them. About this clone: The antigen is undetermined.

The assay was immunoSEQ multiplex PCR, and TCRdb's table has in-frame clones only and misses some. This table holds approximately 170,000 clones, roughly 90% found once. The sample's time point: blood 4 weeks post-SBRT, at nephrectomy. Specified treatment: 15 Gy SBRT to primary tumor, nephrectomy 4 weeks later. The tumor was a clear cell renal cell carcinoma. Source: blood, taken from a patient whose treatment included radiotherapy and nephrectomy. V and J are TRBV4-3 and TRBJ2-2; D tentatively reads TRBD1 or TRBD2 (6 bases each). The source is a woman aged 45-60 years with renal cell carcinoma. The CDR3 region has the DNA TGCGCCAGCAGCCAAGATCTTGGGGGGCCCGGGGAGCTGTTTTTT. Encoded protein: CASSQDLGGPGELFF.